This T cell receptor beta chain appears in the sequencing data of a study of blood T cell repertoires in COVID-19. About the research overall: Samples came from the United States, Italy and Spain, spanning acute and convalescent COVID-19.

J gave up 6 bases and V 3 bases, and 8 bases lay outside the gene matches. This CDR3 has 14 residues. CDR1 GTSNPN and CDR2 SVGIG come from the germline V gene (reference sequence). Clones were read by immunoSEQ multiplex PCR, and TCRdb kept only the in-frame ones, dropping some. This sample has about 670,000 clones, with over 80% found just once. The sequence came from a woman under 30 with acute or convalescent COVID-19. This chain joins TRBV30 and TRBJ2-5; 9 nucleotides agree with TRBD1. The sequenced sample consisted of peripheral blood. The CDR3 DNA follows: TGTGCCTGGAGGGCCGGGACAGGGCCGAAGACCCAGTACTTC. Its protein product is CAWRAGTGPKTQYF.